This is a list of T cell receptor beta chains from one sample in a study of T cell repertoires in cytomegalovirus infection. Their cognate antigens are unknown. TCRdb passed the reads through MiXCR, listing each CDR3 protein once. This table holds over 45,000 distinct CDR3 sequences, about a fifth found once. Sequencing was performed on CD8+ T cells from cultured PBMCs, taken from culture after CMV antigen stimulation. The receptors here all came from a human donor in good health (CMV status not recorded). Some clones in this sample may be carry-over from other donors' samples. The CDR3 runs from the conserved cysteine through the conserved F or W. The D gene is left open where the match is weak. Rows give clone size only sometimes, using once, few, many, or a class for an expanded clone.

NA	TRBV7-9	TRBJ1-5	NA	TGTGCCAGCAGCTTAGTACATGGACAGAGTTCTAATCAGCCCCAGCATTTT	CASSLVHGQSSNQPQHF
NA	TRBV6-2/TRBV6-3	TRBJ2-2	NA	TGTGCCAGCAGTCTGGACCGGGGGACCGGGGAGCTGTTTTTT	CASSLDRGTGELFF
NA	TRBV27	TRBJ1-1	many	TGTGCCAGCAGTTTGGGGGGGAGTCTGAACACTGAAGCTTTCTTT	CASSLGGSLNTEAFF
NA	TRBV4-1	TRBJ2-1	NA	TGCGCCAGCAGCGCCCTAACCAACAATGAGCAGTTCTTC	CASSALTNNEQFF
TRBD1	TRBV5-1	TRBJ2-7	once	TGCGCCAGCAGCGTAACACAGGGGGTGTCCTCCTACGAGCAGTACTTC	CASSVTQGVSSYEQYF
NA	TRBV6-2/TRBV6-3	TRBJ1-5	NA	TGTGCCAGCAGGAATACCGGGGAAAATCAGCCCCAGCATTTT	CASRNTGENQPQHF
NA	TRBV27	TRBJ1-2	many	TGTGCCAGCAGTTTAACGGGGGCGGCTGGCTACACCTTC	CASSLTGAAGYTF
TRBD1	TRBV7-3	TRBJ2-3	NA	TGTGCCAGCAGCTCTGGGACAGGGACAGATACGCAGTATTTT	CASSSGTGTDTQYF
NA	TRBV7-2	TRBJ1-5	many	TGTGCCAGCAGCTCAAGCCTAGCAGGGCGGGGTCAGCCCCAGCATTTT	CASSSSLAGRGQPQHF
NA	TRBV27	TRBJ2-3	few	TGTGCCAGCAGTTCCCCGGGACCTACAAGCACAGATACGCAGTATTTT	CASSSPGPTSTDTQYF
TRBD2	TRBV28	TRBJ2-2	NA	TGTGCCAGCAGTTTTCCCGGGAGGCCGAACACCGGGGAGCTGTTTTTT	CASSFPGRPNTGELFF
NA	TRBV5-4	TRBJ1-2	few	TGTGCCAGCGAGAAATCGGACGGCTATGGCTACACCTTC	CASEKSDGYGYTF
NA	TRBV4-3	TRBJ2-3	few	TGCGCCAGCAGCCTACACCAGGGGTCAGTTATAGATACGCAGTATTTT	CASSLHQGSVIDTQYF
NA	TRBV4-1	TRBJ2-7	NA	TGCGCCAGCAGCCAGAGCGCATCTACCTACGAGCAGTACTTC	CASSQSASTYEQYF
NA	TRBV7-2	TRBJ2-3	NA	TGTGCCAGCAGCTTATGGAAGGATACGCAGTATTTT	CASSLWKDTQYF
NA	TRBV6-2/TRBV6-3	TRBJ2-1	few	TGTGCCAGCAGTTACAAGGGTTGGAATGAGCAGTTCTTC	CASSYKGWNEQFF
NA	TRBV29-1	TRBJ2-6	NA	TGCAGCGTTGAGCCAGCGCACTCTGGGGCCAACGTCCTGACTTTC	CSVEPAHSGANVLTF
NA	TRBV6-2/TRBV6-3	TRBJ2-2	NA	TGTGTCAGCAGTTACTCACTCCCCGGGGAGCTGTTTTTT	CVSSYSLPGELFF
NA	TRBV27	TRBJ1-4	NA	TGTGCCAGCAGTGGCGACTCGACGAACAATGAAAAACTGTTTTTT	CASSGDSTNNEKLFF
TRBD1	TRBV5-4	TRBJ1-5	NA	TGTGCCAGCAGCTTGGGGCCAGGGGGAGGCAATCAGCCCCAGCATTTT	CASSLGPGGGNQPQHF
TRBD1	TRBV5-4	TRBJ1-3	NA	TGTGCCAGCAGCTCGGACAGGGGGACTGGAAACACCATATATTTT	CASSSDRGTGNTIYF
NA	TRBV6-2/TRBV6-3	TRBJ2-3	NA	TGTGCCAGCAGCCCTAGCGAGGGAGCCACAGATACGCAGTATTTT	CASSPSEGATDTQYF
NA	TRBV11-1	TRBJ2-3	few	TGTGCCAGCAGCTTAACCGGGGACACAGATACGCAGTATTTT	CASSLTGDTDTQYF
TRBD1	TRBV6-6	TRBJ2-1	NA	TGTGCCAGCAGTCCCGTAGAGGACAGGGGGTCCCTCGGGCAGTTCTTC	CASSPVEDRGSLGQFF
TRBD2	TRBV27	TRBJ2-3	NA	TGTGCCAGCAGTTCCACAGCGGGAGGGCCAGATACGCAGTATTTT	CASSSTAGGPDTQYF
NA	TRBV29-1	TRBJ2-5	many	TGCAGCGTTGAAGGCCGGGAAGAGACCCAGTACTTC	CSVEGREETQYF
NA	TRBV5-4	TRBJ1-2	NA	TGTGCCAGCAGGTTGGTGCCCCAGGATACTAACTATGGCTACACCTTC	CASRLVPQDTNYGYTF
TRBD1	TRBV28	TRBJ1-1	few	TGTGCCAGCAGTTTATTCGGGACAGGGGACACTGAAGCTTTCTTT	CASSLFGTGDTEAFF
TRBD1	TRBV7-8	TRBJ1-1	many	TGTGCCAGCAGCTTAGCGCCCTTGGGACAGGGTTACACTGAAGCTTTCTTT	CASSLAPLGQGYTEAFF